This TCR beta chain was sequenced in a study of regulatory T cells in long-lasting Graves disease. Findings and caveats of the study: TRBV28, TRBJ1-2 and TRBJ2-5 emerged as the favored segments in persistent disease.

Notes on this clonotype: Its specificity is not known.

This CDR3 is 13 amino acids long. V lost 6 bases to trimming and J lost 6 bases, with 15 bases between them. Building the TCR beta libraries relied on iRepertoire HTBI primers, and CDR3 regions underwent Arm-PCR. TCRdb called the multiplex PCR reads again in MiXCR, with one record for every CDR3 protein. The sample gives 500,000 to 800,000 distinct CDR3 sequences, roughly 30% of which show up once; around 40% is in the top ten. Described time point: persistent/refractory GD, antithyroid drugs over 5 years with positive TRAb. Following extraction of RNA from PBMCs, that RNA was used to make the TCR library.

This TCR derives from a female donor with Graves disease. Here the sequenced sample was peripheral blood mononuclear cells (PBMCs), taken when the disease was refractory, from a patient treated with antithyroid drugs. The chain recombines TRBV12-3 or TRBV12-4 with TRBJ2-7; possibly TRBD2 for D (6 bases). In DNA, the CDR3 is TGTGCCAGCAGGTCGGGAGTCCCTCCCGAGCAGTACTTC. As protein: CASRSGVPPEQYF.